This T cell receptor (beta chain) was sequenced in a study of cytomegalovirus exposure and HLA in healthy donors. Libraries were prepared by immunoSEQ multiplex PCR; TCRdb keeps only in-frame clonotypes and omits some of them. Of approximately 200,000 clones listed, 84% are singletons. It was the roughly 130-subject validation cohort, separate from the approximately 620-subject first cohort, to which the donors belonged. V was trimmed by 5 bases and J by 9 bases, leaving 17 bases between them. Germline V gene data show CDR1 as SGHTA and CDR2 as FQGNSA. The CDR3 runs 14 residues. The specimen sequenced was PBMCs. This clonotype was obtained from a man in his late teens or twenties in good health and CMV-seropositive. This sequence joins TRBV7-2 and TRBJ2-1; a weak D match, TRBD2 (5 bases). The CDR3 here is CASSPPRLAPEQFF. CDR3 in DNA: TGTGCCAGCAGCCCCCCCCGTCTAGCTCCTGAGCAGTTCTTC.